Listed below are T cell receptor beta chains from one sample, sequenced in a study of shared clonotypes between healthy human individuals. Assay: immunoSEQ multiplex PCR; the TCRdb copy retains only in-frame clones and omits some. The table includes more than 1,200,000 clones, approximately 98.5% detected once. The specimen was naive CD4+ T cells sorted from blood. The origin of the receptors is a man aged 25-40 years in good health. Each CDR3 is given with its conserved first and last residue. Fields, in order: CDR3 DNA, CDR3 protein, J gene, clone size, CDR3 length, V gene, D gene. D genes are given only for firm matches. Size is omitted from some rows. Given values are once, few, many or a class for expanded clones.

TGTGCCAGCAGTAAAAAGCGGGAGGTAGATACGCAGTATTTT CASSKKREVDTQYF TRBJ2-3 - 14 TRBV6-5 TRBD2
TGTGCCAGCAGCTTAGTACAGGGCAGACAAGAGACCCAGTACTTC CASSLVQGRQETQYF TRBJ2-5 - 15 TRBV11-2 -
TGTGCCAGCAGCCCCAGGCAGGAATTCTATGGCTACACCTTC CASSPRQEFYGYTF TRBJ1-2 - 14 TRBV9 -
TGTGCCAGCAGCCGACTAGCGGGAGGGCCTGTTGGGTCCACCGGGGAGCTGTTTTTT CASSRLAGGPVGSTGELFF TRBJ2-2 - 19 TRBV5-5 TRBD2
TGTGCCAGCAGCAGACAAGGGGGAGAGACCCAGTACTTC CASSRQGGETQYF TRBJ2-5 - 13 TRBV7-2 -
TGTGCCAGCTCGTTCCAAGGTAGGGATCAGCCCCAGCATTTT CASSFQGRDQPQHF TRBJ1-5 - 14 TRBV18 -
TGCAGCGTTGTACCGGGTTGGGGGAGTGAGCAGTTCTTC CSVVPGWGSEQFF TRBJ2-1 once 13 TRBV29-1 -
TGTGCCAGCAGCTTTAAAGCGGGGGGGGTTAGGCCAGATACGCAGTATTTT CASSFKAGGVRPDTQYF TRBJ2-3 few 17 TRBV5-4 TRBD2
TGTGCCAGCAGCTTTTCTCAGTTCGGCTCTGGAAACACCATATATTTT CASSFSQFGSGNTIYF TRBJ1-3 once 16 TRBV5-4 -
TGTGCCAGCAGCGAAATTAGCGGGAGCTCCTACAATGAGCAGTTCTTC CASSEISGSSYNEQFF TRBJ2-1 - 16 TRBV7-6 TRBD2
TGTGCCAGCAGTGAAAACCCCCTATTTGGAGGGCAGTTCTTC CASSENPLFGGQFF TRBJ2-1 - 14 TRBV2 -